Presented here are 16 T cell receptor beta chains from one specimen sequenced in a study of blood T cells in healthy people across ages (dated by TCRdb to between 2014 and 2017). The library was made by 5' RACE. These reads were obtained on an Illumina HiSeq 2500. A second PCR of 7 to 11 cycles was run with a J-beta primer mix and a sample-barcoded 5' primer. TCRdb itself trimmed the public reads at Q25 with fastp, ran MiXCR and retained productive beta chains. CDR3 protein sequences are deduplicated, and each keeps its most common genes and DNA. This sample lists about 1 million distinct CDR3 sequences; 35% to 55% were detected once. Under 20% of the sample lies in the top ten. The sequenced material came from blood. These receptors were obtained from a woman aged 55-69 years in good health.

The J gene is TRBJ2-1, the V gene TRBV6-1; 10 nucleotides align to TRBD1. Germline V gives CDR1 MNHNS, CDR2 SASEGT. J gave up 9 bases and V 7 bases, and 6 bases lay outside the gene matches. The CDR3 extends over 13 amino acids. The CDR3 region is CASIRTGGGEQFF. The CDR3, as DNA: TGTGCCAGCATCAGGACAGGGGGGGGTGAGCAGTTCTTC.

This chain connects TRBV10-1 to TRBJ2-3; D perhaps matches TRBD1 (6 bases). The germline V gene has CDR1 WNHNN and CDR2 SYGVQD (reference sequence). The germline V and J ends were trimmed by 0 bases and 6 bases, with 16 bases remaining between them. The CDR3 totals 16 residues. CDR3 sequence reads: CASSESRGQAQDTQYF. As DNA, the CDR3 is TGCGCCAGCAGTGAGTCAAGGGGACAAGCTCAGGATACGCAGTATTTT.

This chain joins TRBV7-9 and TRBJ2-3; a possible D gene is TRBD2 (6 bases). Germline values: CDR1 SEHNR, CDR2 FQNEAQ (reference sequence). Trimming cost V 5 bases and J 3 bases, with 15 bases left between them. The CDR3 totals 15 residues. The CDR3 nucleotides are TGTGCCAGCAGCCCCAGGGAGGTCTTGACAGATACGCAGTATTTT. It yields the protein CASSPREVLTDTQYF.

Turning to this clonotype: This may arise from a read error, as a much more abundant clone is one base away. The genes are TRBV20-1 and TRBJ2-1; 8 positions agree with TRBD1. The CDR3 totals 13 residues. Germline V gene data show CDR1 as DFQATT and CDR2 as SNEGSKA (reference sequence). CDR3 in DNA: TGCATTGCCCGACAGGGGATTTACAATGAGCAGTTCTTC. Amino acid sequence: CIARQGIYNEQFF.

In its sample, this clonotype was seen a few times. This chain uses TRBV10-3 with TRBJ2-3, with 8 nucleotides matching TRBD2. The junction had 8 bases not matched to a gene; V was cut back by 10 bases and J by 5 bases. The germline V gene encodes CDR1 ENHRY and CDR2 SYGVKD. The length of the CDR3 is 13 residues. CDR3 sequence reads: CATEREIGDTQYF. The DNA of the CDR3 is TGTGCCACAGAGCGGGAGATAGGAGATACGCAGTATTTT.

The chain employs TRBV5-1 and TRBJ2-5; tentatively, D is TRBD1 (6 bases). Trimming removed 4 bases from V and 11 bases from J, with 27 bases in between. CDR1 and CDR2 from the germline V gene are SGHRS and YFSETQ. The CDR3 sequence is 16 residues long. The CDR3 spells CASSRNTGTPSEEQYF. The CDR3 bases are TGCGCCAGCAGCAGAAACACCGGGACACCCTCAGAAGAGCAGTACTTC.

To note about this clonotype: Lacking the conserved final phenylalanine or tryptophan, this CDR3 likely reflects a read error. This rearrangement joins TRBV28 to TRBJ2-7; possible D gene TRBD1, 5 bases. CDR1 MDHEN and CDR2 SYDVKM come from the germline V gene. The CDR3 spans 12 residues. Trimming left V 6 bases short and J 1 base short, with 7 bases between. The DNA of the CDR3 is TGTGCCAGCAGGCCAGGGTCCTACGAGCAGTACTTA. Protein product: CASRPGSYEQYL.

J is TRBJ2-5 and V is TRBV6-1, with TRBD1 identical over 7 bases. CDR1 MNHNS and CDR2 SASEGT come from the germline V gene. The CDR3 is 12 amino acids. Losses at the gene ends were 4 bases for V and 6 bases for J; bases not matched to a gene: 2. CDR3 amino acids: CASSGQGQTQYF. For the CDR3, the DNA is TGTGCCAGCAGTGGACAGGGCCAGACCCAGTACTTC.

This sequence joins TRBV18 and TRBJ2-1; 10 bases align to TRBD2. There are 16 residues in the CDR3. From germline, CDR1 is KGHSH and CDR2 LQKENI. Trimming took 0 bases from V and 7 from J; bases not matched to a gene: 6. The CDR3 here is CASSPPTLAGVNEQFF. The CDR3 DNA follows: TGTGCCAGCTCACCACCTACGCTAGCGGGAGTAAATGAGCAGTTCTTC. The full variable domain, in which reference TRBV18 and TRBJ2-1 provide the parts outside the CDR3, is NAGVMQNPRHLVRRRGQEARLRCSPMKGHSHVYWYRQLPEEGLKFMVYLQKENIIDESGMPKERFSAEFPKEGPSILRIQQVVRGDSAAYFCASSPPTLAGVNEQFFGPGTRLTVL.

The gene calls are TRBV27 and TRBJ2-7, with D perhaps assigned TRBD1 or TRBD2 (5 bases each). Trimming removed 5 bases at V and 0 bases at J, with 11 bases between. The CDR3 contains 14 residues. The germline V gene has CDR1 MNHEY and CDR2 SMNVEV (reference sequence). This CDR3 reads CASSLMGPSYEQYF. CDR3 sequence (DNA): TGTGCCAGCAGTCTCATGGGACCCTCCTACGAGCAGTACTTC.

This clonotype was observed once. A much larger clone differs from this one at a single base, so this may be a read error. The V call is TRBV29-1, the J call TRBJ2-5; a weak D match, TRBD1 (6 bases). Germline V gives CDR1 SQVTM, CDR2 ANQGSEA. The CDR3 sequence is 13 residues long. The CDR3 DNA sequence: TGCGGCGTTGCAGGACAGCCCGCTGAGACCCAGTACTTC. Translation gives CGVAGQPAETQYF.

This clonotype was found a few times. The chain combines TRBV20-1 with TRBJ2-7; tentative D call: TRBD2 (6 bases). The CDR3 contains 15 residues. The germline V gene has CDR1 DFQATT and CDR2 SNEGSKA (reference sequence). V gave up 3 bases and J gave up 3 bases, with 18 bases separating them. The CDR3 bases are TGCAGTGCTAGGGAAACGGGCGGGACCCTCTACGAGCAGTACTTC. Its translation is CSARETGGTLYEQYF.

This chain links TRBV12-3 or TRBV12-4 with TRBJ2-7; the D gene could be TRBD1 or TRBD2 (6 bases each). Trimming took off 3 bases at V and 7 bases at J, with 22 bases between the two ends. The CDR3 consists of 16 residues. CDR3 amino acids: CASSFGGRGAGYEQYF. The DNA of the CDR3 is TGTGCCAGCAGTTTTGGGGGAAGGGGGGCGGGCTATGAGCAGTACTTC.

This clonotype was counted only a few times. The chain recombines TRBV7-9 with TRBJ2-1; TRBD2 matches 8 bases. With V trimmed by 0 bases and J by 5 bases, 12 bases remained unmatched. This CDR3 comprises 18 residues. Germline V gene sequence: CDR1 SEHNR, CDR2 FQNEAQ (reference sequence). In DNA form, the CDR3 reads TGTGCCAGCAGCTTAGCGCGGATGAGCGGGAGATTCAACAATGAGCAGTTCTTC. Translating gives CASSLARMSGRFNNEQFF.

The genes are TRBV6-2 or TRBV6-3 and TRBJ2-5; 8 bases are shared with TRBD1. The CDR3 spans 15 residues. The V gene end was trimmed by 2 bases and the J gene end by 5 bases; junction bases not matched to a gene: 7. CDR1 MNHEY and CDR2 SVGEGT come from the germline V gene. CDR3 DNA: TGTGCCAGCAGTTACGATCGGACAGGGAGGGAGACCCAGTACTTC. This encodes CASSYDRTGRETQYF.

This clonotype showed up just a few times. The rearrangement joins TRBV20-1 to TRBJ1-2; D remains ambiguous. Looked up from germline, CDR1 is DFQATT and CDR2 is SNEGSKA (reference sequence). The CDR3 loop spans 15 amino acids. The germline V and J ends were trimmed by 6 bases and 8 bases, with 25 bases remaining between them. The CDR3 nucleotides read TGCAGTGCCCCAAATCCCCTTAAGGTGGAATGGGGCTACACCTTC. Its protein product is CSAPNPLKVEWGYTF.